This section outlines one T cell receptor (beta chain) sequence together with its context. What this receptor recognizes is not known. Within one base of it there is no much larger clone, and no base qualities were kept. This entry comes from a study of T-cell memory formation after mild COVID-19 (dated by TCRdb to 2020 to 2022). General notes on the study: TCR sequence clusters from the two donors were largely donor specific. T-cell clones expanding and contracting after mild COVID-19 in two donors were tracked by longitudinal TCRalpha and TCRbeta repertoire sequencing. Two young, previously healthy adult volunteers, one female and one male, were included in the cohort. Overall results and qualifications from the work: Some responding clones were detected in pre-infection memory, which suggested that pre-existing cross-reactive memory T cells had joined the SARS-CoV-2 response. SARS-CoV-2 specificity of the second-wave clones peaking on day 37 was not confirmed. From day 15 to 85, contracting clones showed balanced CD4/CD8 phenotypes, whereas a second wave of clones that expanded from day 15 to 37 leaned towards CD4+. Contracting CD4+ clones were found mainly in CM and EM memory subsets, while CD8+ clones were enriched in EMRA. Only a couple of mild cases were covered in the study, and larger cohorts including severe cases with pre-infection samples were considered necessary.

The sequencer was an Illumina NovaSeq 6000. Using 5'RACE with constant-segment primers, TCRalpha and TCRbeta cDNA libraries were constructed, with sample barcodes and unique molecular identifiers added in the process. Trizol reagent was used to extract RNA from every sample. Amplification of the libraries took two PCR steps, and the second step added a second sample barcode plus Illumina TruSeq adapters. The libraries were sequenced on an Illumina NovaSeq using 2 x 150 bp paired-end reads. Regarding the original processing steps: Reads were demultiplexed and collapsed into UMI-guided consensus sequences with migec v1.2.7. Using mixcr v2.1.11, UMI consensuses were aligned to TRA and TRB V and J templates and then assembled into clonotypes. A clonotype was counted as expanded or contracted only if both edgeR and NoisET called the change significant, with noise models trained on biological replicates. For edgeR calls, the thresholds were a false discovery rate-adjusted p below 0.01 and a log2 fold-change of 1. PCA with hierarchical clustering of max-normalized trajectories of the 1000 most abundant clonotypes was used as exploratory dynamics analysis. Separately sequenced CD4+ and CD8+ repertoires were used to assign a CD4 or CD8 phenotype to each responding clone. TCRdb took the public reads, trimmed them with fastp at Q25, ran MiXCR for clone calling and kept in-frame beta chains. Each entry merges the rows of one CDR3 protein and shows their most common DNA and genes. TCRdb assigned the V and J calls; the authors' analysis was not used. In all, the sample holds roughly 400,000 distinct CDR3 sequences, and roughly 17% of those were seen once. Together, the top ten hold about 22% of the sample.

There are 17 amino acids in the CDR3, from cysteine to phenylalanine inclusive. Only CDR3 DNA remains: 51 bases, in frame from the first base. Cut back by 3 bases and 7 bases, the V and J ends lie 19 bases apart. In the germline V gene, CDR1 corresponds to LGHNA and CDR2 to YSLEER. Ficoll-Paque density gradient centrifugation was used to isolate PBMCs. This receptor was identified in a man younger than 35 who had mild COVID-19 (a few samples of this study predate the infection). The sample titles of this study are shuffled in the database, so cell type and time point are left out; the donor was told from shared clones. Sequences were obtained from PBMCs or a T cell subset sorted from them (not recorded which). The chain joins TRBV4-3 to TRBJ1-6; TRBD1 is a weak D gene call, 6 bases matching. The CDR3 amino acid sequence is: CASSQEGSGEKNSPLHF. The nucleotide sequence reads as follows: TGCGCCAGCAGCCAGGAGGGGTCAGGGGAAAAAAATTCACCCCTCCACTTT.